These 3 T cell receptor beta chains were all obtained from the same sample, sequenced in a study of graft-versus-host responses after intestinal transplantation. Only in-frame clones appear in the TCRdb table, and some are missing; sequencing was by immunoSEQ multiplex PCR. The sample consists of tens of thousands of clones, about 92% of them appearing once. No antigen has been identified for these receptors. This specimen consisted of unstimulated CD8+ T cells sorted from spleen or lymph node cells, obtained before intestinal transplant. The receptors shown here come from a human donor who received an intestinal transplant.

This rearrangement joins TRBV7-6 to TRBJ1-1, with D possibly matching TRBD1 (6 bases). V lost 3 bases to trimming and J lost 11 bases, with 16 bases between them. The CDR3 loop spans 13 amino acids. Germline V gene data show CDR1 as SGHVS and CDR2 as FNYEAQ. In DNA form, the CDR3 reads TGTGCCAGCAGCTTGGGACATGAGGGTAGGGCTTTCTTT. Its translation is CASSLGHEGRAFF.

This chain connects TRBV4-1 to TRBJ2-1; D perhaps matches TRBD1 (6 bases). This CDR3 has 15 residues. V was pared by 0 bases and J by 2 bases, with 8 bases between. Germline values: CDR1 MGHRA, CDR2 YSYEKL. CDR3 bases: TGCGCCAGCAGCCAAGACGGGACAACCTACAATGAGCAGTTCTTC. The encoded protein is CASSQDGTTYNEQFF.

The chain couples TRBV7-6 to TRBJ2-1; D might be TRBD2 (6 bases). Trimming pared 5 bases from V and 7 bases from J, leaving 21 bases between. The CDR3 totals 16 residues. Per germline, CDR1 SGHVS and CDR2 FNYEAQ. As DNA, the CDR3 is TGTGCCAGCAGCAACCCCCGGGACTCCCCCGGGAATGAGCAGTTCTTC. Amino acid sequence: CASSNPRDSPGNEQFF.